The entry below describes one TCR beta chain. Antigen: not known. The data originate from a study of T cell repertoires in cytomegalovirus infection. The overall study: Indications of both CMV infection and matching HLA type were provided by public TCR beta signatures.

TCRdb used MiXCR to reprocess the reads, holding one entry per CDR3 protein. Of around 550,000 distinct CDR3 sequences listed, around 27% are singletons. Notes on the study in general: Carriers of CMV plus the relevant HLA were identified by cumulative public TCR beta family frequency. HLA-C-restricted CMV clonotypes gave the most frequent clonotype in two of eight donors.

V dropped 6 bases and J dropped 4; count of bases not matched to a gene: 13. This CDR3 comprises 17 residues. CDR1 SGHNT and CDR2 YENEEA come from the germline V gene. Material for sequencing was PBMCs. The sequence came from a human donor in good health (CMV status not recorded). Some clones in this sample may be carry-over from other donors' samples. This sequence joins TRBV11-3 and TRBJ2-1, with 9 positions matching TRBD2. CDR3 region: CASRTQSGTSSYNEQFF. In nucleotides, the CDR3 is TGTGCCAGCAGGACACAATCCGGGACTAGCAGTTACAATGAGCAGTTCTTC.